This entry is about one T cell receptor beta chain. These data belong to a study of response to subunit inactivated influenza vaccine. MiXCR, run by TCRdb on the RT-PCR reads, gives a single entry per CDR3 protein. The sample lists around 530,000 distinct CDR3 sequences, 15% to 20% occurring once. Germline CDR1 and CDR2: SGDLS and YYNGEE. The trim removed 1 base at V and 8 bases at J, leaving 6 bases unmatched. This CDR3 is built from 15 residues. The chain carries TRBV9 and TRBJ2-1; 10 bases align to TRBD2. The sample was CD4+ T cells sorted from PBMCs, taken around 25 months after vaccination. The source of this sequence is a man aged 50-75 years who received an inactivated influenza vaccine. The CDR3 loop is CASSVQAGGYDEQFF. The CDR3 DNA sequence: TGTGCCAGCAGCGTACAAGCGGGAGGGTACGATGAGCAGTTCTTC.